Shown below are 20 T cell receptor beta chains from a single sample sequenced in a study of T-cell memory formation after mild COVID-19. TCRdb ran MiXCR on the 5' RACE reads and lists one entry per CDR3 protein. The sample lists more than 70,000 distinct CDR3 sequences, approximately 15% occurring once. Sequenced input: PBMCs or a T cell subset sorted from them (not recorded which). The origin of the receptors is an adult woman who had mild COVID-19 (a few samples of this study predate the infection). Cell type and time point are not known.

V is TRBV13 and J is TRBJ1-1; 7 bases line up with TRBD1. CDR3 size: 17 residues. The trim removed 5 bases at V and 1 base at J, leaving 13 bases unmatched. The germline V gene has CDR1 PRHDT and CDR2 FYEKMQ (reference sequence). The CDR3 sequence is CASSDKLRGKGNTEAFF. The CDR3 DNA is TGTGCCAGCAGCGATAAACTCAGGGGGAAAGGGAACACTGAAGCTTTCTTT.

This clonotype has only a few counts. V and J are TRBV5-1 and TRBJ2-7; 7 nucleotides align to TRBD2. Trimming took 6 bases from V and 4 from J; bases not matched to a gene: 10. The germline CDR1 and CDR2 sequences are SGHRS and YFSETQ. This CDR3 has 14 amino acids. The CDR3 DNA is TGCGCCAGCAAGCGGGATCCCTTTTGGTACGAGCAGTACTTC. Translating it yields CASKRDPFWYEQYF.

This clonotype was counted ten times or more. V is TRBV20-1 and J is TRBJ2-7; no definite D call. The CDR3 has 13 amino acids. Germline loops: CDR1 DFQATT, CDR2 SNEGSKA (reference sequence). V was clipped by 2 bases and J by 0 bases, with 8 bases between them. Written as DNA, the CDR3 is TGCAGTGCTAGACCTATCTCCTCCTACGAGCAGTACTTC. Its translation is CSARPISSYEQYF.

The sample holds a few counts of this clonotype. V gene TRBV7-9 combines with J gene TRBJ2-2; 7 positions match TRBD2. This CDR3 is built from 17 residues. Germline V gene sequence: CDR1 SEHNR, CDR2 FQNEAQ (reference sequence). V dropped 5 bases and J dropped 5; count of bases not matched to a gene: 14. CDR3: CASSPGAAGVLTGELFF. CDR3 nucleotide sequence: TGTGCCAGCAGCCCCGGGGCTGCGGGAGTCTTGACCGGGGAGCTGTTTTTT.

The rearrangement links TRBV12-3 or TRBV12-4 to TRBJ1-1, with 10 bases that match TRBD1. V dropped 1 base and J dropped 3; count of bases not matched to a gene: 2. The CDR3 consists of 15 residues. DNA of the CDR3: TGTGCCAGCAGTTTAGTGGGACAGGGGTACACTGAAGCTTTCTTT. The encoded protein is CASSLVGQGYTEAFF.

The gene calls are TRBV24-1 and TRBJ2-1; tentative D call: TRBD1 (6 bases). This CDR3 comprises 14 residues. Germline V lookup: CDR1 KGHDR, CDR2 SFDVKD. V was cut by 3 bases and J by 6 bases, with 11 bases left in between. CDR3 DNA sequence: TGTGCCACCAGTGATAAAACAGGGCTCAATGAGCAGTTCTTC. Its translation: CATSDKTGLNEQFF.

This clonotype was seen at least ten times. The chain has TRBV4-1 and TRBJ1-2; no definite D call. The CDR3 runs 14 residues. Germline assignment: CDR1 MGHRA and CDR2 YSYEKL. The V end was cut by 0 bases, the J end by 7 bases, with 12 bases between. CDR3 DNA: TGCGCCAGCAGCCAAGAATTTGGCAGTGGTGGCTACACCTTC. Translation gives CASSQEFGSGGYTF.

This clonotype was counted a few times. V is TRBV7-9 and J is TRBJ1-2; 7 bases match TRBD1. V shed 4 bases, J shed 0 bases, and the junction held 8 bases outside the gene matches. Germline V lookup: CDR1 SEHNR, CDR2 FQNEAQ (reference sequence). This CDR3 comprises 16 residues. The CDR3 region has the DNA TGTGCCAGCAGCTCCCAGGGGGTAGGAGCTAACTATGGCTACACCTTC. Its translation is CASSSQGVGANYGYTF.

This clonotype came up a few times. The rearrangement uses TRBV5-4 and TRBJ2-2; TRBD2 might be the D (6 bases). This CDR3 spans 13 amino acids. Germline CDR1 is SGHNT and CDR2 is YYREEE (reference sequence). Trimming took off 5 bases at V and 6 bases at J, with 11 bases between the two ends. DNA for the CDR3: TGTGCCAGCAGGCCCTGGGAGGCCGGGGAGCTGTTTTTT. This encodes CASRPWEAGELFF.

V gene TRBV12-3 or TRBV12-4 combines with J gene TRBJ1-4; no clear D gene. The CDR3 runs 14 residues. The V end was cut by 5 bases, the J end by 5 bases, with 12 bases between. The CDR3 loop is CASSPDAMNEKLFF. The CDR3 DNA reads TGTGCCAGCAGTCCCGACGCGATGAATGAAAAACTGTTTTTT.

The chain combines TRBV11-1 with TRBJ2-1; the D gene is possibly TRBD2 (6 bases). Germline lookup yields CDR1 SGHAT and CDR2 FQDESV (reference sequence). There are 15 residues in the CDR3. V was trimmed by 6 bases and J by 5 bases, leaving 17 bases between them. The DNA for the CDR3 is TGTGCCAGCAGTTCACTAGCCTCTCTAAACAATGAGCAGTTCTTC. As protein: CASSSLASLNNEQFF.

The chain links TRBV11-2 to TRBJ1-1; TRBD1 is a possible D gene (6 bases). Germline lookup yields CDR1 SGHAT and CDR2 FQNNGV. The CDR3 is 11 residues long. V was pared by 5 bases and J by 7 bases, with 8 bases between. The CDR3 nucleotides read TGTGCCAGCAGCCAAGGGGGTGAAGCTTTCTTT. Translating it yields CASSQGGEAFF.

The CDR3 DNA reads TGTGCCAGCAGCCCGGACAACTACGAGCAGTACTTC. Encoded protein: CASSPDNYEQYF. J is TRBJ2-7 and V is TRBV9, with D maybe TRBD1 (5 bases). V was pared by 4 bases and J by 3 bases, with 8 bases between. This CDR3 contains 12 residues. Germline lookup yields CDR1 SGDLS and CDR2 YYNGEE.

This clonotype was found a few times. The V and J genes are TRBV7-7 and TRBJ2-1; D possibly matches TRBD1 or TRBD2 (5 bases each). The CDR3 has 15 residues. Germline V CDR1 and CDR2: SSHAT, FNYEAQ (reference sequence). Trimming took 5 bases from V and 2 from J, leaving 13 bases between them. CDR3 nucleotide sequence: TGTGCCAGCAGCCGCTGGGACGGTACCTACAATGAGCAGTTCTTC. Protein sequence: CASSRWDGTYNEQFF.

This chain uses TRBV20-1 with TRBJ1-1; 7 bases match TRBD1. The CDR3 covers 14 residues. Germline CDR1 reads DFQATT; CDR2 reads SNEGSKA (reference sequence). V lost 3 bases and J lost 5; bases outside the gene matches: 9. The CDR3 sequence is CSARGRGRGTEAFF. In DNA form, the CDR3 reads TGCAGTGCTAGGGGCAGGGGGAGAGGTACTGAAGCTTTCTTT.

This clonotype has just a few counts. The V and J genes are TRBV5-1 and TRBJ2-6; D not certain. The V and J ends lost 4 bases and 0 bases respectively, with 11 bases between them. Germline CDR1 SGHRS, CDR2 YFSETQ. The CDR3 length is 16 residues. The CDR3 loop reads CASSSLTGSGANVLTF. CDR3 coding DNA: TGCGCCAGCAGCAGCCTGACGGGCTCTGGGGCCAACGTCCTGACTTTC. Filled out from reference TRBV5-1 and TRBJ2-6, the complete variable domain reads KAGVTQTPRYLIKTRGQQVTLSCSPISGHRSVSWYQQTPGQGLQFLFEYFSETQRNKGNFPGRFSGRQFSNSRSEMNVSTLELGDSALYLCASSSLTGSGANVLTFGAGSRLTVL.

This clonotype was seen only a few times. This chain joins TRBV7-3 and TRBJ2-1; no clear D gene. V lost 5 bases, J lost 4 bases, and 12 bases lay in between. This CDR3 spans 14 amino acids. Germline V gene data show CDR1 as SGHTA and CDR2 as FQGTGA. CDR3: CASSVNMGYNEQFF. Written as DNA, the CDR3 is TGTGCCAGCAGCGTTAACATGGGATACAATGAGCAGTTCTTC.

Turning to this clonotype: The CDR3 end shows no conserved phenylalanine or tryptophan, and so a read error is likely. The chain carries TRBV7-9 and TRBJ2-4; D might be TRBD1 or TRBD2, each matching 5 bases. CDR1 is SEHNR, CDR2 FQNEAQ, per germline (reference sequence). This CDR3 contains 15 residues. The V end was cut by 1 base, the J end by 4 bases, with 11 bases between. The DNA for the CDR3 is TGTGCCAGCAGCTTAGTACTGGGACGGAAAAACATTCAGTACTTA. Protein product: CASSLVLGRKNIQYL.

V is TRBV10-3 and J is TRBJ2-2; a possible D gene is TRBD2 (5 bases). V gave up 8 bases and J gave up 1 base, with 11 bases separating them. Germline values: CDR1 ENHRY, CDR2 SYGVKD. This CDR3 spans 14 amino acids. CDR3 bases: TGTGCCATCTCTCCAGCGGAGAACACCGGGGAGCTGTTTTTT. Translating it yields CAISPAENTGELFF.

The chain has TRBV5-1 and TRBJ2-2; D is undetermined. CDR3 length equals 12 residues. Germline CDR1 reads SGHRS; CDR2 reads YFSETQ. Trimming shortened V by 4 bases and J by 8 bases, and 9 bases separated the two germline ends. The CDR3 nucleotides are TGCGCCAGCAGCCCCCCCCGGGGGGAGCTGTTTTTT. This codes for CASSPPRGELFF.